This T cell receptor beta chain is from a study of shared clonotypes between healthy human individuals. As for the study in general: Per donor, three plates held CD4 naive cells, three held CD4 memory, two held CD8 naive and one held CD8 memory.

This CDR3 contains 18 residues. Germline-derived CDR1 and CDR2 are SQVTM and ANQGSEA. V was pared by 6 bases and J by 2 bases, with 18 bases of the junction left unmatched. A word on this clone: Antigen specificity is unknown.

Overall study results and limits: As a rule, naive subsets had a larger estimated richness than memory subsets.

The run depth of the assay was deep. Some clones are missing from TCRdb's copy, which holds only in-frame ones; the method was immunoSEQ multiplex PCR. The sample lists over a million clones; around 97% were seen once. Material for sequencing was naive CD4+ T cells sorted from blood. As for subset: CD45RA+ positively selected. The TCR comes from a man between 25 and 39 years old in good health. The chain is built from TRBV29-1 and TRBJ2-4, with 8 bases lining up with TRBD1. CDR3 sequence (DNA): TGCAGCGTCCTCAATCCAGTGGACAGGGATATCCCCAAAAACATTCAGTACTTC. Residues: CSVLNPVDRDIPKNIQYF.